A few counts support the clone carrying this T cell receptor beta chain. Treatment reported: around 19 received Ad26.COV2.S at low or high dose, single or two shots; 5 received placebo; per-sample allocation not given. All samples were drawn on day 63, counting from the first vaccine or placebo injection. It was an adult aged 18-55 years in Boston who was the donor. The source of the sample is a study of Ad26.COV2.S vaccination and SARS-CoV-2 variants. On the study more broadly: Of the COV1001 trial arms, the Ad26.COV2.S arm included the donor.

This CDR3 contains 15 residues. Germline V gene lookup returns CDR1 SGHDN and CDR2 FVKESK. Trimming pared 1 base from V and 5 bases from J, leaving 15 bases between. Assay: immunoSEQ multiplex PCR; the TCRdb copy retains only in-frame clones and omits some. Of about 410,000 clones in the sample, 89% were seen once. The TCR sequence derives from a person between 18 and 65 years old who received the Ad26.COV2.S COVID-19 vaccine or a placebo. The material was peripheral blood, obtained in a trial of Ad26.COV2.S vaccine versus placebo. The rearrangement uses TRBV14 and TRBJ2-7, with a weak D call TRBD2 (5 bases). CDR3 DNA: TGTGCCAGCAGCCAAGGAGGTGGGAGTAACCACGAGCAGTACTTC. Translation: CASSQGGGSNHEQYF.